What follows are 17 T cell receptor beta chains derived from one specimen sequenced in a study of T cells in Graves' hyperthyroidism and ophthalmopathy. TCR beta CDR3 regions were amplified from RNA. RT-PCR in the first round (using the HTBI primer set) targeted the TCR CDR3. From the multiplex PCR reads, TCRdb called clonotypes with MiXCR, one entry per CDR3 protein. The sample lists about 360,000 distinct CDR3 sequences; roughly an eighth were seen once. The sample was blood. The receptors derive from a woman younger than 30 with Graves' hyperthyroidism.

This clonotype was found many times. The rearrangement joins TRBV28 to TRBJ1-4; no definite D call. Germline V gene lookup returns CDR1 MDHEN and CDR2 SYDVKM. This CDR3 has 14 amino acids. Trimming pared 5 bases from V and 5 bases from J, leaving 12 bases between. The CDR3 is CASSPRVLNEKLFF. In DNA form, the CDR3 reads TGTGCCAGCAGTCCTCGGGTCCTAAATGAAAAACTGTTTTTT.

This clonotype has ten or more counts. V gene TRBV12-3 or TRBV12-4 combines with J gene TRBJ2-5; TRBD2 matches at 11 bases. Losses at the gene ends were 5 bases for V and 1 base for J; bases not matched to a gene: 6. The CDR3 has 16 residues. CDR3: CASSQGLAEAQETQYF. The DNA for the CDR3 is TGTGCCAGCAGTCAGGGACTAGCGGAAGCCCAAGAGACCCAGTACTTC.

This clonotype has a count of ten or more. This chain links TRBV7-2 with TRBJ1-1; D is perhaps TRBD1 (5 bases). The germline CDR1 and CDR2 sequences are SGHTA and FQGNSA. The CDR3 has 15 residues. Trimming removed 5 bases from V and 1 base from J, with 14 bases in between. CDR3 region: CASSPGQGRNTEAFF. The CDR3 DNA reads TGTGCCAGCAGCCCCGGACAAGGGAGGAACACTGAAGCTTTCTTT.

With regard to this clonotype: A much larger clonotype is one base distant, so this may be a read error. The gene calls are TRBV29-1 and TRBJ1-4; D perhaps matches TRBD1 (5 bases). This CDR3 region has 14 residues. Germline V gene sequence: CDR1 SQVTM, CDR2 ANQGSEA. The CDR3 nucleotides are TGCGGCGTTGGGTTCAGGGTGTCAAATGAAAAACTGTTTTTT. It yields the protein CGVGFRVSNEKLFF.

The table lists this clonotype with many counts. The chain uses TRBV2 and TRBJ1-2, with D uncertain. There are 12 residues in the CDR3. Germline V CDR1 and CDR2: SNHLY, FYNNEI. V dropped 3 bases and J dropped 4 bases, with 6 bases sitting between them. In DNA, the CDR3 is TGTGCCAGCAGTGACAGCTTCTATGGCTACACCTTC. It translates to CASSDSFYGYTF.

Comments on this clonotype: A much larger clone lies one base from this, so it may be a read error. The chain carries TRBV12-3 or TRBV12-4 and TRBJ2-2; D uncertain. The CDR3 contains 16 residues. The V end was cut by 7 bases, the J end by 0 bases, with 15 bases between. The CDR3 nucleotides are TGTGCCAGCATGGATCAGTGGGCCGCGAACACCGGGGAGCTGTTTTTT. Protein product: CASMDQWAANTGELFF.

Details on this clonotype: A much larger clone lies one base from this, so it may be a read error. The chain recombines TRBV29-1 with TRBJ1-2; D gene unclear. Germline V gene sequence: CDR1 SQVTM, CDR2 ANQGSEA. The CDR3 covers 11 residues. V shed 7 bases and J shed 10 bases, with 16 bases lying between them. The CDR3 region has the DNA TGCAGCGGAGTTGCCATGGGCGACTACACCTTC. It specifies CSGVAMGDYTF.

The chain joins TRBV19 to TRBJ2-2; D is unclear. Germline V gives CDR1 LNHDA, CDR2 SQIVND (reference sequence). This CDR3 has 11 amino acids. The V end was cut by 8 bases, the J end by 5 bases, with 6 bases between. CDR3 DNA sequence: TGTGCCAGTCAAGTGACCGGGGAGCTGTTTTTT. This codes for CASQVTGELFF.

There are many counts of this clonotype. CDR3 in DNA: TGTGCCAGCAGTTTATTGGGCCTAGTCGGGGCAGATACGCAGTATTTT. Encoded protein: CASSLLGLVGADTQYF. The rearrangement links TRBV28 to TRBJ2-3; tentative D call: TRBD2 (5 bases). The V end lost 1 base, the J end lost 4 bases, and 15 bases lay between the germline ends. The germline CDR1 and CDR2 sequences are MDHEN and SYDVKM. This CDR3 region has 16 residues.

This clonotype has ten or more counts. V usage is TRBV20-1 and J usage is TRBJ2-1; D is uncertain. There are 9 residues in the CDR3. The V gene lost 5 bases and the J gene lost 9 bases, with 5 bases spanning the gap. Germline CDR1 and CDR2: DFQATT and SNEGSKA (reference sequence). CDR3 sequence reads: CSAESEQFF. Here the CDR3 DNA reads TGCAGTGCTGAGAGTGAGCAGTTCTTC.

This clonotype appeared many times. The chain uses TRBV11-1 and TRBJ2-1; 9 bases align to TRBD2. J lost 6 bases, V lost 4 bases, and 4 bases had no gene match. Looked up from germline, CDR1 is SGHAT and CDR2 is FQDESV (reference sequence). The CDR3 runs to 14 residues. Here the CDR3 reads CASSSGTSLNEQFF. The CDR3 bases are TGTGCCAGCAGCTCCGGGACTAGCCTCAATGAGCAGTTCTTC. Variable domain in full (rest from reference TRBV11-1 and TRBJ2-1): EAEVAQSPRYKITEKSQAVAFWCDPISGHATLYWYRQILGQGPELLVQFQDESVVDDSQLPKDRFSAERLKGVDSTLKIQPAELGDSAMYLCASSSGTSLNEQFFGPGTRLTVL.

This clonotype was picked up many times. CDR3 nucleotides: TGTGCCAGCAGCTTGTTGGGGGACTCATCTACTAATACGCAGTATTTT. Protein: CASSLLGDSSTNTQYF. The chain is built from TRBV5-4 and TRBJ2-3, with D possibly matching TRBD2 (6 bases). CDR1 is SGHNT, CDR2 YYREEE, per germline (reference sequence). The ends were cut back, 1 base at V and 7 bases at J, with 19 bases in the middle. CDR3 length equals 16 residues.

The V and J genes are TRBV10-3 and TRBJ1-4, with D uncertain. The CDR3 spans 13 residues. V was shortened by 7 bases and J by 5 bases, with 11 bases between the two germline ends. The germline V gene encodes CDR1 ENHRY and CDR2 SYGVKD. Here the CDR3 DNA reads TGTGCCATCATCAACAGATTAAATGAAAAACTGTTTTTT. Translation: CAIINRLNEKLFF.

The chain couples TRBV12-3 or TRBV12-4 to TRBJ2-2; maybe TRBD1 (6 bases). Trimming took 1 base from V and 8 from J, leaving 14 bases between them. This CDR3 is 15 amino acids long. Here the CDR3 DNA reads TGTGCCAGCAGTTTAGATTACAGGGTTACAGGGGAGCTGTTTTTT. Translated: CASSLDYRVTGELFF.

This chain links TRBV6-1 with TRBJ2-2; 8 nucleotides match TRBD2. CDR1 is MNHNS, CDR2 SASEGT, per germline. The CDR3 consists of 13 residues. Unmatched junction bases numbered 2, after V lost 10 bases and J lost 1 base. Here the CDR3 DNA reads TGTGCCACGGGGGGGCAGAACACCGGGGAGCTGTTTTTT. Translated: CATGGQNTGELFF.

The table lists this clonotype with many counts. The CDR3 sequence is CASSWGLPGAGANVLTF. Written as DNA, the CDR3 is TGTGCCAGCAGCTGGGGGCTCCCGGGGGCTGGGGCCAACGTCCTGACTTTC. The chain is built from TRBV11-3 and TRBJ2-6; TRBD1 or TRBD2 may be the D gene (6 bases each). Germline V gives CDR1 SGHNT, CDR2 YENEEA. Deletions cut 4 bases from V and 2 bases from J, with 15 bases between. The CDR3 runs to 17 residues.

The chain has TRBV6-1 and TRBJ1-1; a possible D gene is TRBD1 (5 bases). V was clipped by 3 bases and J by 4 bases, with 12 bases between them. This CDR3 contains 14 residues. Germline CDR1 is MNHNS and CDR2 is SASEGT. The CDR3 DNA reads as TGTGCCAGCAGTGAGCAGGGTGATAGCACTGAAGCTTTCTTT. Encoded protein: CASSEQGDSTEAFF.